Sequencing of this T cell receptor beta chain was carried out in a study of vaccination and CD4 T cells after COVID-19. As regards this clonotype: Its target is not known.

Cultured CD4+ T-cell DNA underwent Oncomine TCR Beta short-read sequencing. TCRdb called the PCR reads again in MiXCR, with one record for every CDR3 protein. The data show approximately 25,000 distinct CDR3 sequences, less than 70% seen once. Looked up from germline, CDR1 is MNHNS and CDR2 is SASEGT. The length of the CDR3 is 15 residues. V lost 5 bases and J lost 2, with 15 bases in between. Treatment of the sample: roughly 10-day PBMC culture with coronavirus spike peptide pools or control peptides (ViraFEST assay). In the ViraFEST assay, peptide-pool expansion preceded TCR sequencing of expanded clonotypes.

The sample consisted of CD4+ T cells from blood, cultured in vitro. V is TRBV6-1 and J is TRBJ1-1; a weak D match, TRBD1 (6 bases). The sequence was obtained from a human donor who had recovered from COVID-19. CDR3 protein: CASSTGITDNTEAFF. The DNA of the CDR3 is TGTGCCAGCAGTACAGGGATCACAGACAACACTGAAGCTTTCTTT.